The clone carrying this T cell receptor (beta chain) appeared a few times. Antigen: not known. Trimming took off 4 bases at V and 5 bases at J, with 17 bases between the two ends. The CDR3 is 16 amino acids. Germline V gene data show CDR1 as LGHNA and CDR2 as YSLEER. The sample is drawn from a study of response to subunit inactivated influenza vaccine. Findings and limits, study-wide: Few additional T cells are recruited per seasonal influenza vaccination, authors suggested.

MiXCR was run by TCRdb on the RT-PCR reads, yielding one entry per CDR3 protein. Of hundreds of thousands of distinct CDR3 sequences in the sample, less than 15% were seen once. The source of this sequence is a man aged 50-60 years who received an inactivated influenza vaccine. Sequencing used PBMCs from blood, obtained roughly 15 days before vaccination. This chain links TRBV4-3 with TRBJ2-2, with D perhaps TRBD1 (6 bases). The DNA of the CDR3 is TGCGCCAGCAGCCTCGTTACAGGGTACCGGACCGGGGAGCTGTTTTTT. Residues: CASSLVTGYRTGELFF.